This T cell receptor beta chain was identified during a study of blood T cell repertoires in COVID-19. Study details: Some COVID-19 samples were acute and others convalescent; all came from the United States, Italy and Spain. The analysed material was cDNA or gDNA that came from T cells, B-cell-depleted T cells, or PBMCs.

Authors' processing steps: Counts of nucleated cells, estimated from reference gene primer amplification, were obtained. Clones were read by immunoSEQ multiplex PCR, and TCRdb kept only the in-frame ones, dropping some. V and J calls and clone size are those listed in that table; D and trimming were worked out from the DNA. The sample comprises some 14,000 clones, around 87% of which are singletons, and about 15% rests with the top ten. The CDR3 consists of 14 residues. The J segment lost 7 bases and the V segment lost 2 bases, leaving 6 bases of the junction unmatched. The germline V gene encodes CDR1 SGHDT and CDR2 YYEEEE.

The TCR originated in a man aged 50 or older with active COVID-19. This chain uses TRBV5-6 with TRBJ1-5, with 7 bases fitting TRBD1. Sequenced input: peripheral blood. CDR3 loop: CASSLMTGTQPQHF. As DNA, the CDR3 is TGTGCCAGCAGCTTAATGACAGGGACACAGCCCCAGCATTTT.